This is a list of T cell receptor beta chains from one sample in a study of cytomegalovirus exposure and HLA in healthy donors. Clones were sequenced by immunoSEQ multiplex PCR, and TCRdb holds only the in-frame ones, with some missing. The sample lists about 120,000 clones, approximately 80% occurring once. Sequencing was done on a sample of PBMCs. These receptors were taken from a man aged 18 to 35 in good health and CMV-seropositive. Both conserved end residues are trimmed from each CDR3. Some rows mark clone size as missing; the rest say once, few, many or name a class of expanded clone.

v_call	clone_size	j_call	cdr3_aa
TRBV19	-	TRBJ2-1	ASSSKWQAGKAYNEQF
TRBV6-6	-	TRBJ2-1	ASSVYNEQF
TRBV30	once	TRBJ1-2	AGSGQSLGGYT
TRBV2	once	TRBJ2-5	ASSTGTSLETQY
TRBV6-5	-	TRBJ2-2	ASSYSRLAAGELF
TRBV14	once	TRBJ2-7	ASSQTSGSWYEQY
TRBV27	-	TRBJ2-3	ASSNSGGAMTDTQY
TRBV7-8	-	TRBJ2-7	ASSPGGLAGLYEQY
TRBV30	-	TRBJ2-1	AWSFEWTPRATIKDEQF
TRBV6-5	-	TRBJ1-2	ASRRSDRGLYGYT
TRBV28	-	TRBJ2-1	ASSPPRGVVDEQF
TRBV5-1	-	TRBJ1-3	ASSLAPGGRSGNTIY
TRBV6-6	-	TRBJ1-1	ANSPSAAVVFTEAF
TRBV27	-	TRBJ2-3	ASSYGGTSGFSFTDTQY
TRBV7-8	-	TRBJ1-1	ASSLGTLNTEAF
TRBV6-1	few	TRBJ1-1	ASSEGANTEAF
TRBV6-1	-	TRBJ2-4	ASSALQGASKNIQY
TRBV5-1	once	TRBJ1-1	ASSLEDRNTEAF
TRBV30	-	TRBJ2-3	ACRRGGSYSSPTDTQY
TRBV27	few	TRBJ1-1	ASSPLYTGNTEAF
TRBV5-1	-	TRBJ2-1	ASSGPSGEPDNEQF
TRBV7-9	-	TRBJ2-2	ASHSTDTGELF
TRBV29-1	-	TRBJ1-1	SVDIQGAEAF
TRBV9	-	TRBJ2-1	ASSAPRDRGTNEQF
TRBV7-3	-	TRBJ2-5	ASSSLATPETQY
TRBV2	-	TRBJ1-5	ASSSFGGQPQH
TRBV6-1	-	TRBJ1-5	ASISQGLNQPQH
TRBV21-1	-	TRBJ2-7	ASSHRENEQY
TRBV29-1	-	TRBJ2-7	SVRGGVYYEQY
TRBV5-1	-	TRBJ2-2	ASRHAGESTGELF
TRBV11-2	-	TRBJ2-3	ASSSRPGQGSDTQY
TRBV28	-	TRBJ2-1	ASRYAGGKFNEQF
TRBV19	once	TRBJ2-7	ASSLPSGTGVNEQY
TRBV18	-	TRBJ2-1	ASSREQDNEQF
TRBV10-2	-	TRBJ2-7	ASSEAEPGEQY
TRBV2	-	TRBJ1-4	ASSEALRGIEKLF
TRBV6-1	-	TRBJ1-1	ASTPREGTEAF
TRBV6-6	-	-	ASSATGSYEQY
TRBV28	few	TRBJ1-2	ASSQGIQNYGYT
TRBV5-1	-	TRBJ2-7	ASSLATGHAYEQY
TRBV6-5	once	TRBJ1-1	ASRWDRRENTEAF
TRBV4-2	-	TRBJ2-1	ASSHSGGANEQF
TRBV5-4	-	TRBJ2-1	ASSPPNRDYNEQF
TRBV5-1	-	TRBJ1-1	ASSSTTANTEAF
TRBV13	few	TRBJ1-4	ASSLGRDRELF
TRBV5-4	-	TRBJ1-2	ASSLGTGRDGYT
TRBV19	-	TRBJ2-5	ASSRKAGVFETQY
TRBV9	-	TRBJ2-7	ASSPGGNEQY
TRBV5-1	-	TRBJ2-1	ASSLGDRSAGSPYNEQF